Following are 32 T cell receptor beta chains from one sample sequenced in a study of cytomegalovirus exposure and HLA in healthy donors. The PCR had 60 Vbeta and 13 Jbeta primers. Only in-frame clones appear in the TCRdb table, and some are missing; sequencing was by immunoSEQ multiplex PCR. Of more than 40,000 clones in the sample, 51% are singletons; the top ten hold around 6%. Sequences were obtained from PBMCs. The source is a man aged 55 to 70 in good health and CMV-seronegative.

The chain carries TRBV7-7 and TRBJ2-7; no clear D. CDR1 is SSHAT and CDR2 is FNYEAQ in the germline V gene (reference sequence). The CDR3 is 14 amino acids. V was trimmed by 1 base and J by 0 bases, leaving 7 bases between them. CDR3: CASSLGPSSYEQYF. The CDR3 DNA reads TGTGCCAGCAGCTTAGGTCCTAGCTCCTACGAGCAGTACTTC.

Comment on this clone: Other DNA sequences in this specimen translate into the identical CDR3. The chain uses TRBV7-2 and TRBJ2-5, with a tentative D call TRBD1 (6 bases). The CDR3 length is 15 residues. CDR1 is SGHTA, CDR2 FQGNSA, per germline. V lost 1 base, J lost 4 bases, and 13 bases lay in between. As DNA, the CDR3 is TGTGCCAGCAGCTTAGTCTCCAGGGGCGGAGAGACCCAGTACTTC. Protein product: CASSLVSRGGETQYF.

This rearrangement joins TRBV2 to TRBJ1-4; TRBD1 matches at 9 bases. V trimming: 10 bases; J trimming: 6 bases; junction bases outside the gene matches: 3. The CDR3 consists of 12 residues. Per the germline V gene, CDR1 is SNHLY and CDR2 is FYNNEI. Written as DNA, the CDR3 is TGTGCCAACAGGGGGCCGGATGAAAAACTGTTTTTT. This gives the protein CANRGPDEKLFF.

By share of the sample, this clone is medium-sized. The chain is built from TRBV27 and TRBJ2-7, with 7 bases lining up with TRBD1. The CDR3 consists of 16 residues. The junction had 10 bases not matched to a gene; V was cut back by 5 bases and J by 0 bases. Germline CDR1 MNHEY, CDR2 SMNVEV (reference sequence). CDR3 loop: CASSARQGQSSYEQYF. The CDR3 nucleotides read TGTGCCAGCAGTGCCCGACAGGGCCAATCCTCCTACGAGCAGTACTTC.

The rearrangement links TRBV29-1 to TRBJ1-2; no clear D gene. The CDR3 contains 11 residues. From germline, CDR1 is SQVTM and CDR2 ANQGSEA. Trimming took off 1 base at V and 3 bases at J, with 3 bases between the two ends. The CDR3, as DNA: TGCAGCGTTGAAGCTCACTATGGCTACACCTTC. As protein: CSVEAHYGYTF.

This clone is a singleton in its sample. V and J are TRBV25-1 and TRBJ2-3; D unresolved. This CDR3 is built from 12 residues. Trimming stripped 3 bases from V and 2 bases from J, with 3 bases between. Germline values: CDR1 MGHDK, CDR2 SYGVNS. The CDR3 nucleotides read TGTGCCAGCAGTGACCTCACAGATACGCAGTATTTT. Protein: CASSDLTDTQYF. The full variable domain, completed using reference TRBV25-1 and TRBJ2-3, is EADIYQTPRYLVIGTGKKITLECSQTMGHDKMYWYQQDPGMELHLIHYSYGVNSTEKGDLSSESTVSRIRTEHFPLTLESARPSHTSQYLCASSDLTDTQYFGPGTRLTVL.

The rearrangement uses TRBV2 and TRBJ1-2, with no clear D. The CDR3 has 14 residues. V was shortened by 6 bases and J by 8 bases, with 19 bases between the two germline ends. In germline, CDR1 is SNHLY, CDR2 FYNNEI. The CDR3 DNA reads TGTGCCAGCAGCCAAGAGGGCGACGTTGGCGGCTACACCTTC. Protein: CASSQEGDVGGYTF.

CDR3 DNA: TGCGCCAGCAGCCAAGATCGCCTAGCGGGAAACTCCTACGAGCAGTACTTC. Translation: CASSQDRLAGNSYEQYF. This chain joins TRBV4-3 and TRBJ2-7; TRBD2 agrees at 9 bases. The V and J ends lost 0 bases and 0 bases, in that order; junction bases with no gene match: 6. The CDR3 sequence is 17 residues long. In germline, CDR1 is LGHNA, CDR2 YSLEER.

The V and J genes are TRBV7-6 and TRBJ1-1; a weak D match, TRBD1 (6 bases). Germline V gene data show CDR1 as SGHVS and CDR2 as FNYEAQ. Trimming cost V 1 base and J 5 bases, with 17 bases left between them. This CDR3 is 16 amino acids long. CDR3 coding DNA: TGTGCCAGCAGCTTAGGGCAGGGGAGATCGGGAACTGAAGCTTTCTTT. Amino acid sequence: CASSLGQGRSGTEAFF.

The rearrangement links TRBV7-2 to TRBJ1-5; the match to TRBD1 covers 7 bases. V shed 5 bases and J 7 bases; nucleotides not matched to a gene: 5. Germline V gives CDR1 SGHTA, CDR2 FQGNSA. The CDR3 totals 13 residues. In nucleotides, the CDR3 is TGTGCCAGCAGCCTAGGACAGGCCCAGCCCCAGCATTTT. This gives the protein CASSLGQAQPQHF.

The chain employs TRBV25-1 and TRBJ2-3, with 15 bases aligning to TRBD2. With 8 bases clipped from V and 5 bases from J, the junction kept 8 bases outside the gene matches. The CDR3 length is 16 residues. CDR1 is MGHDK and CDR2 is SYGVNS in the germline V gene. CDR3 sequence reads: CASAAGLAGGGDTQYF. DNA for the CDR3: TGTGCCAGCGCTGCCGGACTAGCGGGAGGGGGAGATACGCAGTATTTT.

The rearrangement uses TRBV18 and TRBJ2-7, with 7 bases fitting TRBD2. The CDR3 sequence is 14 residues long. Germline V gene data show CDR1 as KGHSH and CDR2 as LQKENI. V shed 4 bases, J shed 3 bases, and the junction held 6 bases outside the gene matches. This chain's CDR3 is CASSQSSGGYEQYF. CDR3 in DNA: TGTGCCAGCTCACAGTCTAGCGGTGGCTACGAGCAGTACTTC.

This sequence joins TRBV4-1 and TRBJ2-1; D is undetermined. There are 13 residues in the CDR3. CDR1 MGHRA and CDR2 YSYEKL come from the germline V gene. Deletions cut 1 base from V and 9 bases from J, with 10 bases between. Here the CDR3 DNA reads TGCGCCAGCAGCCAAGGCCTAGGTAGTGAGCAGTTCTTC. Translation: CASSQGLGSEQFF.

The CDR3 DNA reads TGTGCCAGCAGTTACTCGGCGGCCCCGAACACTGAAGCTTTCTTT. Translating it yields CASSYSAAPNTEAFF. V usage is TRBV6-5 and J usage is TRBJ1-1; D ambiguous. The germline V gene has CDR1 MNHEY and CDR2 SVGAGI. CDR3 size: 15 residues. V lost 0 bases to trimming and J lost 1 base, with 9 bases between them.

V gene TRBV5-4 combines with J gene TRBJ2-1; 7 bases agree with TRBD2. CDR1 SGHNT and CDR2 YYREEE come from the germline V gene (reference sequence). The CDR3 sequence is 15 residues long. V lost 6 bases, J lost 4 bases, and 10 bases stayed unmatched. The CDR3 sequence: CASTILTSAYNEQFF. CDR3 sequence (DNA): TGTGCCAGCACCATTCTTACTAGCGCATACAATGAGCAGTTCTTC.

The chain couples TRBV7-9 to TRBJ2-7; TRBD2 matches at 10 bases. The germline gives CDR1 SEHNR, CDR2 FQNEAQ (reference sequence). With 6 bases clipped from V and 4 bases from J, the junction kept 9 bases outside the gene matches. The CDR3 spans 15 residues. The CDR3 DNA follows: TGTGCCAGCAGTCCAACTGCTAGCGGGGGTTACGAGCAGTACTTC. Protein: CASSPTASGGYEQYF.

This clone has a handful of counts. Its ends do not fully match the called genes, so a read error is possible. The chain uses TRBV29-1 and TRBJ2-1; 15 bases are shared with TRBD2. This CDR3 is built from 13 residues. Germline V lookup: CDR1 SQVTM, CDR2 ANQGSEA. Written as DNA, the CDR3 is TGCAGCGTTGAGGGACTAGCGGGAGGTTCAGCGGTCTTC. Residues: CSVEGLAGGSAVF.

The chain carries TRBV30 and TRBJ1-3; TRBD1 agrees at 8 bases. V trimming: 0 bases; J trimming: 3 bases; junction bases outside the gene matches: 10. The germline V gene encodes CDR1 GTSNPN and CDR2 SVGIG (reference sequence). This CDR3 comprises 17 residues. As DNA, the CDR3 is TGTGCCTGGAGTGTCACAGGGGGGGGCGTCGGTGGAAACACCATATATTTT. It is translated as CAWSVTGGGVGGNTIYF.

This clone was observed a handful of times. V is TRBV18 and J is TRBJ2-3; no clear D gene. Trimming stripped 3 bases from V and 5 bases from J, with 3 bases between. Per the germline V gene, CDR1 is KGHSH and CDR2 is LQKENI. The CDR3 extends over 11 amino acids. The CDR3: CASSPKDTQYF. The CDR3 nucleotides are TGTGCCAGCTCACCCAAAGATACGCAGTATTTT.

A single count supports this clone. The chain uses TRBV29-1 and TRBJ1-3; TRBD1 matches 11 bases. The length of the CDR3 is 14 residues. J lost 4 bases, V lost 6 bases, and 5 bases had no gene match. Germline CDR1 is SQVTM and CDR2 is ANQGSEA. The CDR3 loop reads CSVGQGASGNTIYF. In DNA, the CDR3 is TGCAGCGTCGGACAGGGGGCATCCGGAAACACCATATATTTT.

The chain carries TRBV5-1 and TRBJ2-6, with D tentatively TRBD2 (6 bases). This CDR3 is 16 amino acids long. In germline, CDR1 is SGHRS, CDR2 YFSETQ. Trimming cost V 4 bases and J 3 bases, with 14 bases left between them. Here the CDR3 DNA reads TGCGCCAGCAGCCGCTCACGCGGGAATGGGGCCAACGTCCTGACTTTC. Encoded protein: CASSRSRGNGANVLTF.

Comment on this clone: A junction end diverges from the germline sequence, so it may reflect a read error. The V and J genes are TRBV19 and TRBJ1-2, with TRBD1 matching over 7 bases. The CDR3 has 14 residues. Germline CDR1 is LNHDA and CDR2 is SQIVND (reference sequence). The CDR3: CTSTKTGTDISYTF. CDR3 nucleotide sequence: TGTACCAGTACAAAAACCGGGACAGATATCAGCTACACCTTC. The full variable domain, with the rest looked up from reference TRBV19 and TRBJ1-2, is DGGITQSPKYLFRKEGQNVTLSCEQNLNHDAMYWYRQDPGQGLRLIYYSQIVNDFQKGDIAEGYSVSREKKESFPLTVTSAQKNPTAFYLCTSTKTGTDISYTFGSGTRLTVV.

This chain links TRBV10-1 with TRBJ1-1; D is unresolved. This CDR3 is built from 12 residues. Germline V gene lookup returns CDR1 WNHNN and CDR2 SYGVQD (reference sequence). The V and J ends lost 10 bases and 1 base respectively, with 10 bases between them. Written as DNA, the CDR3 is TGCGCCATTAAGGAGAGGAACACTGAAGCTTTCTTT. Translation gives CAIKERNTEAFF.

This clone occurred once. The V and J genes are TRBV4-3 and TRBJ1-1, with D possibly matching TRBD1 (6 bases). CDR3 size: 15 residues. Trimming removed 0 bases at V and 5 bases at J, with 13 bases between. Germline lookup yields CDR1 LGHNA and CDR2 YSLEER. The CDR3 sequence: CASSQDGGARTEAFF. CDR3 DNA sequence: TGCGCCAGCAGCCAAGATGGGGGGGCTAGGACTGAAGCTTTCTTT.

In this sample, this clone turned up a few times. V gene TRBV25-1 combines with J gene TRBJ2-5; 7 nucleotides line up with TRBD2. CDR3 length: 14 residues. V was clipped by 1 base and J by 4 bases; unmatched bases: 3. Germline V gene lookup returns CDR1 MGHDK and CDR2 SYGVNS. The CDR3: CASSEWLAGETQYF. CDR3 nucleotides: TGTGCCAGCAGTGAATGGTTAGCGGGAGAGACCCAGTACTTC.

This chain connects TRBV30 to TRBJ2-7; D perhaps matches TRBD2 (6 bases). Germline loops: CDR1 GTSNPN, CDR2 SVGIG (reference sequence). V was pared by 4 bases and J by 3 bases, with 13 bases between. The CDR3 has 13 residues. CDR3 in amino acids: CAWKSLGGYEQYF. As DNA, the CDR3 is TGTGCCTGGAAAAGTTTGGGGGGCTACGAGCAGTACTTC.

CDR3: CASSPDGRKAYEQYF. The CDR3 nucleotides read TGTGCCAGCTCACCAGACGGGAGAAAGGCCTACGAGCAGTACTTC. The gene calls are TRBV18 and TRBJ2-7; weak D call: TRBD2 (6 bases). The CDR3 runs 15 residues. The germline V gene has CDR1 KGHSH and CDR2 LQKENI. V gave up 2 bases and J gave up 2 bases, with 13 bases separating them.

The chain carries TRBV19 and TRBJ1-2; a possible D gene is TRBD1 (5 bases). The V gene lost 2 bases and the J gene lost 8 bases, with 15 bases spanning the gap. Per the germline V gene, CDR1 is LNHDA and CDR2 is SQIVND (reference sequence). The CDR3 runs 14 residues. The CDR3 sequence: CASSITGGASGYTF. The DNA for the CDR3 is TGTGCCAGTAGTATAACAGGTGGCGCGAGCGGCTACACCTTC.

The V gene is TRBV27, the J gene TRBJ2-3; TRBD1 is a possible D gene (6 bases). The V end lost 7 bases, the J end lost 14 bases, and 22 bases lay between the germline ends. Looked up from germline, CDR1 is MNHEY and CDR2 is SMNVEV (reference sequence). The CDR3 spans 13 residues. This CDR3 reads CASTNPIRATGYF. CDR3 in DNA: TGTGCCAGCACCAACCCAATAAGAGCGACAGGGTATTTT.

The rearrangement joins TRBV30 to TRBJ2-7; 7 positions match TRBD2. The germline V gene has CDR1 GTSNPN and CDR2 SVGIG (reference sequence). The CDR3 spans 12 residues. J was trimmed by 6 bases and V by 0 bases; bases with no gene match: 2. The CDR3 coding sequence is TGTGCCTGGAGTGTACGGGGGGTCGAGCAGTACTTC. Amino acids: CAWSVRGVEQYF.

The chain has TRBV27 and TRBJ2-2, with 7 nucleotides matching TRBD1. The CDR3 loop spans 14 amino acids. Germline CDR1 is MNHEY and CDR2 is SMNVEV (reference sequence). V gave up 6 bases and J gave up 4 bases; unmatched junction bases: 5. CDR3 sequence (DNA): TGTGCCAGCAGAGGTGCAGGGGGCACCGGGGAGCTGTTTTTT. Residues: CASRGAGGTGELFF.

The rearrangement links TRBV19 to TRBJ1-4, with D possibly TRBD1 on 6 matching bases. The CDR3 runs 14 residues. Deletions cut 6 bases from V and 7 bases from J, with 15 bases between. In germline, CDR1 is LNHDA, CDR2 SQIVND (reference sequence). CDR3 in amino acids: CASSPGDRVEKLFF. The CDR3 bases are TGTGCCAGTAGCCCAGGGGATCGGGTTGAAAAACTGTTTTTT.